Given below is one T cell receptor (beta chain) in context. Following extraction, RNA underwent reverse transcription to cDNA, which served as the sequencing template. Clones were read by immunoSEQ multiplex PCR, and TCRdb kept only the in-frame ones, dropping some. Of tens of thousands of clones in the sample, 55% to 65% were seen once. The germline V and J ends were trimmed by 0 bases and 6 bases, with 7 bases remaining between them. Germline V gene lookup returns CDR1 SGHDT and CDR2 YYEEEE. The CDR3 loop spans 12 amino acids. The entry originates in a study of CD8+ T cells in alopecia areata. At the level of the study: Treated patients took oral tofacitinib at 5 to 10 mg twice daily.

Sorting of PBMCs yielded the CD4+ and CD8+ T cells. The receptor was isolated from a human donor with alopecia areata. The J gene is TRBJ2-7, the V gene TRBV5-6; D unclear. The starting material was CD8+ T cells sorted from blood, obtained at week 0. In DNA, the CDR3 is TGTGCCAGCAGCTTGGCCAACGCCGAGCAGTACTTC. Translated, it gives CASSLANAEQYF.